Below are 4 T cell receptor beta chains sequenced from a single sample in a study of CD8 T cells in ankylosing spondylitis. Study-level points and caveats: Seemingly characteristic of ankylosing spondylitis blood was a TCR beta motif consisting of about 8 highly homologous variants.

The antigens for these receptors are not known. TCRdb passed the 5' RACE reads through MiXCR, listing each CDR3 protein once. The sample yields approximately 550,000 distinct CDR3 sequences, roughly an eighth seen once. The material sequenced was blood, either unsorted or a sorted T cell fraction (not recorded which). Receptors were obtained from a male donor with ankylosing spondylitis.

This clonotype was picked up many times. This chain joins TRBV18 and TRBJ2-1, with 12 bases matching TRBD2. The V segment lost 7 bases and the J segment 6 bases; nucleotides outside the gene matches: 7. The CDR3 totals 15 residues. Germline CDR1 is KGHSH and CDR2 is LQKENI. The chain's CDR3 is CASLPTSGSRNEQFF. For the CDR3, the DNA is TGTGCCAGCTTGCCGACTAGCGGGAGTCGCAATGAGCAGTTCTTC.

The rearrangement joins TRBV6-1 to TRBJ2-1; 8 bases align to TRBD1. Germline V gene lookup returns CDR1 MNHNS and CDR2 SASEGT. This CDR3 region has 15 residues. The V gene end was trimmed by 2 bases and the J gene end by 3 bases; junction bases not matched to a gene: 3. The CDR3 DNA reads as TGTGCCAGCAGTGAACCTGGACAGGGCTACAATGAGCAGTTCTTC. Amino acids: CASSEPGQGYNEQFF.

The rearrangement links TRBV24-1 to TRBJ2-1, with TRBD2 identical over 13 bases. Germline V lookup: CDR1 KGHDR, CDR2 SFDVKD. This CDR3 is built from 20 residues. Germline trimming cut 4 bases from V and 4 bases from J; bases unmatched to any gene: 15. CDR3 loop: CATSDYGLAGASGAYNEQFF. The CDR3, as DNA: TGTGCCACCAGTGACTACGGACTAGCGGGAGCCTCAGGGGCATACAATGAGCAGTTCTTC.

The CDR3 DNA reads as TGTGCCAGCAGTCTGGGACTAGCGGGATCTAGGCAGTACGTC. Its protein product is CASSLGLAGSRQYV. The chain is built from TRBV12-3 or TRBV12-4 and TRBJ2-7; 13 positions agree with TRBD2. The junction had 7 bases not matched to a gene; V was cut back by 5 bases and J by 9 bases. The CDR3 extends over 14 amino acids.